This T cell receptor beta chain was recovered during a study of molecular identifiers for immune sequencing clone quantification. Each library that profiled naive CD8 cells came from around 18,000 to 910,000 sorted cells with 10%, 30% or 50% RNA. Points from the study as a whole: Clone sizes that are highly expanded could be underestimated when identical TCR molecules share a barcode. Clones with over 20 RNA copies captured over 99% of effector molecules but under 1% of naive ones.

Trimming pared 3 bases from V and 6 bases from J, leaving 20 bases between. Germline V gene data show CDR1 as MDHEN and CDR2 as SYDVKM. The CDR3 contains 17 residues. About this clonotype itself: Its antigen is unknown.

TCRdb independently ran MiXCR on the PCR reads; one entry per CDR3 protein. The sample lists 97,000 or so distinct CDR3 sequences, under 40% seen once, with 9% to 10% in the top ten. The origin of this receptor is a human donor in good health. Some libraries in this study had Jurkat cell RNA spiked in. V is TRBV28 and J is TRBJ1-4, with D perhaps matching TRBD1 (6 bases). The sequenced material came from naive CD8+ T cells from blood, with Jurkat cell RNA spiked in. The subset: FACS-sorted CD8+CD4-CCR7+CD45RA+ naive T cells. In nucleotides, the CDR3 is TGTGCCAGCAGTTTCCACTCCTCGGGGGCCTGGGATGAAAAACTGTTTTTT. The encoded protein is CASSFHSSGAWDEKLFF.